The T cell receptor (beta chain) under discussion was sequenced for a study of breast tumors, draining lymph nodes, adjacent tissues. TCRdb re-derived calls from the multiplex PCR reads in MiXCR, one entry per CDR3 protein. This table holds about 170,000 distinct CDR3 sequences, roughly 35% found once. Germline V CDR1 and CDR2: LNHDA, SQIVND (reference sequence). The CDR3 loop spans 16 amino acids. Trimming shortened V by 1 base and J by 4 bases, and 11 bases separated the two germline ends. Axillary draining lymph nodes of breast cancer patients supplied the node samples. This clonotype was detected once.

The TCR was taken from a female donor with breast cancer. Some clones in this sample may be carry-over from other donors' samples. The V gene is TRBV19, the J gene TRBJ1-6, with D hard to call. Sequencing was carried out using axillary lymph node tissue. DNA for the CDR3: TGTGCCAGTAGTATAGCTGGCTCGCTATATAATTCACCCCTCCACTTT. Its translation: CASSIAGSLYNSPLHF. Using reference TRBV19 and TRBJ1-6 for the parts outside the CDR3, the full variable domain is DGGITQSPKYLFRKEGQNVTLSCEQNLNHDAMYWYRQDPGQGLRLIYYSQIVNDFQKGDIAEGYSVSREKKESFPLTVTSAQKNPTAFYLCASSIAGSLYNSPLHFGNGTRLTVT.